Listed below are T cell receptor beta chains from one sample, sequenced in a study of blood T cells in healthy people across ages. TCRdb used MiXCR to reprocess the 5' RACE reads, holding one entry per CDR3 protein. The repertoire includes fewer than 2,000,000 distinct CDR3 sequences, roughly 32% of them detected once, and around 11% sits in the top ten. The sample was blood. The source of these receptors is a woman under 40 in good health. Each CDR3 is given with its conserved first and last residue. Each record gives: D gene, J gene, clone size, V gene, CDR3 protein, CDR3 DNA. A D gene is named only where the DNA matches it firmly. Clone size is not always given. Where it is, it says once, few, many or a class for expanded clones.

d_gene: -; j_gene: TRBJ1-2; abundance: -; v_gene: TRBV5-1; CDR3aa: CASSLGPASNYGYTF; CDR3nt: TGCGCCAGCAGCTTGGGCCCAGCAAGTAACTATGGCTACACCTTC
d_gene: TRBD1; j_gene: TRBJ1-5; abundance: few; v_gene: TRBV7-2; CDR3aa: CASSLSGGVFQPQHF; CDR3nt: TGTGCCAGCAGCTTATCAGGGGGCGTTTTTCAGCCCCAGCATTTT
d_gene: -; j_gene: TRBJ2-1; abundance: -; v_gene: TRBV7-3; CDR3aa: CASSLKYGDNEQFF; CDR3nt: TGTGCCAGCAGCTTAAAATACGGAGACAATGAGCAGTTCTTC
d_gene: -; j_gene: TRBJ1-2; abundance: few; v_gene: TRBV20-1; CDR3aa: CSASYTQGGYGYTF; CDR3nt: TGCAGTGCTAGTTATACGCAGGGCGGCTATGGCTACACCTTC
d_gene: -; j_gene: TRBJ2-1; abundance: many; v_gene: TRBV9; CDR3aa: CASGVGYNEQFF; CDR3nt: TGTGCCAGCGGAGTTGGATACAATGAGCAGTTCTTC
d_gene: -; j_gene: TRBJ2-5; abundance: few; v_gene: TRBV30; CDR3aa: CAFTRTEKYNEQYF; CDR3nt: TGTGCCTTTACCCGGACAGAGAAATACAATGAGCAGTACTTC
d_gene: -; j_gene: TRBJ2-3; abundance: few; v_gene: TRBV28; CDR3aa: CASSFPRWAEHDPQDTDTQYF; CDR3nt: TGTGCCAGCAGTTTCCCCCGGTGGGCGGAACATGACCCACAAGACACAGATACGCAGTATTTT
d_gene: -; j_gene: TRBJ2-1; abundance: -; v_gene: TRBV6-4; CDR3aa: CASSDHSSSYNEQFF; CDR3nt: TGTGCCAGCAGTGACCATTCGAGCTCCTACAATGAGCAGTTCTTC
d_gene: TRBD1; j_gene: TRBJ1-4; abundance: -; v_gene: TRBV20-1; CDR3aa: CSARDLFRGQGANEKLFF; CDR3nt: TGCAGTGCTAGAGATTTATTTAGGGGACAGGGGGCTAATGAAAAACTGTTTTTT
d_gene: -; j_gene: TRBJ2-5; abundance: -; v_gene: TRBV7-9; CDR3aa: CASDGETQYF; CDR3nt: TGTGCCAGCGACGGAGAGACCCAGTACTTC
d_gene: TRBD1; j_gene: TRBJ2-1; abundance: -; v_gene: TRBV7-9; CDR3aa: CTSSHPQGGYNEQFF; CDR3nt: TGTACCAGCAGCCACCCACAGGGGGGCTACAATGAGCAGTTCTTC
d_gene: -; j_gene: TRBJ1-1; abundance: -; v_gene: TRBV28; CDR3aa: CASSPPRWGTEAFF; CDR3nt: TGTGCCAGCAGCCCCCCCCGATGGGGCACTGAAGCTTTCTTT
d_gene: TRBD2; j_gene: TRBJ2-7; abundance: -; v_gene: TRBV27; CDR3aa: CASRTSGRNEQYF; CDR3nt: TGTGCCAGCCGGACTAGCGGGAGGAACGAGCAGTACTTC
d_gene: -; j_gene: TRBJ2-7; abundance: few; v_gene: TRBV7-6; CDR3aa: CASSSVGDPYEQYF; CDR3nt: TGTGCCAGCAGCTCTGTGGGGGACCCCTACGAGCAGTACTTC
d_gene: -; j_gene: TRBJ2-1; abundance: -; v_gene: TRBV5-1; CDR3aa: CASSLDEGRREQFF; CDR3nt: TGCGCCAGCAGCTTGGATGAGGGGCGGCGGGAGCAGTTCTTC
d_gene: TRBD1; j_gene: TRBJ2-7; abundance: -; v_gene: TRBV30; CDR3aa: CAWTTGMDEQYF; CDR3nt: TGTGCCTGGACGACAGGGATGGACGAGCAGTACTTC
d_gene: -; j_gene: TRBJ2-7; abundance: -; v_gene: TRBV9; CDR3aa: CASSVEAGGGFYEQYF; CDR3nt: TGTGCCAGCAGCGTAGAGGCGGGCGGGGGCTTCTACGAGCAGTACTTC
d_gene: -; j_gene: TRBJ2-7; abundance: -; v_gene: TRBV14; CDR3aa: CASSRRTGGLYEQYF; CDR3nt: TGTGCCAGCAGCCGTAGGACTGGCGGGCTCTACGAGCAGTACTTC
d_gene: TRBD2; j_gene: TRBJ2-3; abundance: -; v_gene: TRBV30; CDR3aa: CAWTSSGVADTQYF; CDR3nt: TGTGCCTGGACATCTAGCGGGGTGGCAGATACGCAGTATTTT
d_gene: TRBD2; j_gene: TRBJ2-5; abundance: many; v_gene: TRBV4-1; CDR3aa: CASSPGGLPPVTQYF; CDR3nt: TGCGCCAGCAGCCCGGGGGGTCTCCCCCCCGTGACCCAGTACTTC
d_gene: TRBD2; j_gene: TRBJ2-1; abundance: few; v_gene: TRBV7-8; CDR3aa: CASSPPLERGGYNEQFF; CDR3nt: TGTGCCAGCAGCCCCCCCCTGGAGCGGGGGGGATACAATGAGCAGTTCTTC
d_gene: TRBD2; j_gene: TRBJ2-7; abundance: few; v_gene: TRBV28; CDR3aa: CASKAGGGWAVEQYF; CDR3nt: TGTGCCAGCAAGGCGGGAGGTGGTTGGGCGGTCGAGCAGTACTTC
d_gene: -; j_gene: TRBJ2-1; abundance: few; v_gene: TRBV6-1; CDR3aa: CASSERAASYNEQFF; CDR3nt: TGTGCCAGCAGTGAACGAGCGGCCAGCTACAATGAGCAGTTCTTC
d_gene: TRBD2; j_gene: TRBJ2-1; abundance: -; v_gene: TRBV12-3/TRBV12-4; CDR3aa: CASSKPSGSYNEQFF; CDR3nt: TGTGCCAGCAGCAAACCTAGCGGCTCCTACAATGAGCAGTTCTTC
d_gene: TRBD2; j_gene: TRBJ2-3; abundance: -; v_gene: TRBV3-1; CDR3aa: CASSSASGRGTDTQYF; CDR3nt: TGTGCCAGCAGCTCCGCTAGCGGGAGAGGCACAGATACGCAGTATTTT
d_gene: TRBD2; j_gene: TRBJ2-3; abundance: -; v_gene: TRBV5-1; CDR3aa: CASSLGLAGGTSTDTQYF; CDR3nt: TGCGCCAGCAGCTTGGGACTAGCGGGGGGCACTAGCACAGATACGCAGTATTTT
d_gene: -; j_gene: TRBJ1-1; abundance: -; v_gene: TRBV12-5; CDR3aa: CASGLGGNTEAFF; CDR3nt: TGTGCTAGTGGTTTGGGGGGGAACACTGAAGCTTTCTTT
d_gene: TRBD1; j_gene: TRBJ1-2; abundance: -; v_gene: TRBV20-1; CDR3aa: CSAPGGGWYDYGYTF; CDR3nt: TGCAGTGCCCCGGGAGGGGGCTGGTATGACTATGGCTACACCTTC
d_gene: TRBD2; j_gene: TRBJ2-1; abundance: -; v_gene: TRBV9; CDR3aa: CAGAGGPSDEQFF; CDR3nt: TGTGCCGGCGCGGGAGGGCCTTCAGATGAGCAGTTCTTC
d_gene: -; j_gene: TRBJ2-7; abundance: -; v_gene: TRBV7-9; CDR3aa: CASSKFGTDSYEQYF; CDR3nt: TGTGCCAGCAGCAAATTCGGGACCGACTCCTACGAGCAGTACTTC
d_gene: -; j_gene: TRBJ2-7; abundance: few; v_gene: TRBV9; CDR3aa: CASSPRPAAYEQYF; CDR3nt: TGTGCCAGCAGCCCCCGCCCGGCGGCCTACGAGCAGTACTTC
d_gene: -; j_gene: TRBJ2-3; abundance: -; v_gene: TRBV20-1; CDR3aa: CSATRPPITDTQYF; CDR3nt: TGCAGTGCTACCCGCCCACCAATCACAGATACGCAGTATTTT
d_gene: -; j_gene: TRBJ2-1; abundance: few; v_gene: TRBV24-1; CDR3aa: CATSVSDWDEQFF; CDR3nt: TGTGCCACCAGTGTCTCTGACTGGGATGAGCAGTTCTTC
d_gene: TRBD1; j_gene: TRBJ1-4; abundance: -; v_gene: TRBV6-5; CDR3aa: CASSYRPGQGGEKLFF; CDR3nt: TGTGCCAGCAGTTACCGCCCCGGGCAGGGGGGTGAAAAACTGTTTTTT
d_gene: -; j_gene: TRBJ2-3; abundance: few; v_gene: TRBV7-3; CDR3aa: CASSFVGSETQYF; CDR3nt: TGTGCCAGCAGCTTCGTAGGCAGTGAAACGCAGTATTTT
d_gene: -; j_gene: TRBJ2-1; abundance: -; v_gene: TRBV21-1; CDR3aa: CASSKEAQISYNEQFF; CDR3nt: TGTGCCAGCAGCAAAGAGGCGCAGATCTCCTACAATGAGCAGTTCTTC
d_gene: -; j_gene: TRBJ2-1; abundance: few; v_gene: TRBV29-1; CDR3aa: CSVRVGGGGTNEQFF; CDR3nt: TGCAGCGTACGCGTGGGCGGGGGAGGGACAAATGAGCAGTTCTTC
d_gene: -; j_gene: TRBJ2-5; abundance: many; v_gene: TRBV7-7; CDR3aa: CASSLSPGSHETQYF; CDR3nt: TGTGCCAGCAGCTTATCGCCCGGATCCCACGAGACCCAGTACTTC
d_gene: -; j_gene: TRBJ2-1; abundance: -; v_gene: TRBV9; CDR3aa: CASSDKQGSYNEQFF; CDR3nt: TGTGCCAGCAGCGACAAACAGGGCTCCTACAATGAGCAGTTCTTC
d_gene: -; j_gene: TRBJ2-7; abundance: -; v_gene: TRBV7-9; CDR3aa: CVSSFARDNRYEQYF; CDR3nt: TGTGTCAGCAGCTTTGCCCGGGACAACCGCTACGAGCAGTACTTC
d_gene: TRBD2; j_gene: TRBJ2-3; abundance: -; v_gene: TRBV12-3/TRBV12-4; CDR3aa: CASSDFSGEQITQYF; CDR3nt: TGTGCCAGCAGTGACTTTAGCGGGGAACAGATAACGCAGTATTTT
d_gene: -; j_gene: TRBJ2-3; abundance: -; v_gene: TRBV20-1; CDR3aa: CSALVRGTDTQYF; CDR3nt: TGCAGTGCTCTTGTCCGGGGTACAGATACGCAGTATTTT
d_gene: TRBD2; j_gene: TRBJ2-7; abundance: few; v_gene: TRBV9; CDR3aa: CATSGNSYEQYF; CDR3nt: TGTGCCACAAGCGGGAACTCCTACGAGCAGTACTTC
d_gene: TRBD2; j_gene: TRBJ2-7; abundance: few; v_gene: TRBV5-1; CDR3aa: CASTTIRGGMYEQYF; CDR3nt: TGCGCCAGCACCACCATAAGGGGAGGGATGTACGAGCAGTACTTC
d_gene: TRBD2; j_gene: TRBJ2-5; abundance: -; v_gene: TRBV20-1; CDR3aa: CSARSGRGAGETQYF; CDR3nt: TGCAGTGCTAGATCCGGGCGGGGGGCAGGGGAGACCCAGTACTTC
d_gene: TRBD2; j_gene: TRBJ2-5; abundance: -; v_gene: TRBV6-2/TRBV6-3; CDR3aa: CASSYTGLAAETQYF; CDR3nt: TGTGCCAGCAGTTACACGGGACTAGCGGCGGAGACCCAGTACTTC
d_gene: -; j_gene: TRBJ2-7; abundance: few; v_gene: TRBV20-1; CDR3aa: CSARDSHRSQYEQYF; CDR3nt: TGCAGTGCTAGAGACTCCCACCGGAGCCAATACGAGCAGTACTTC
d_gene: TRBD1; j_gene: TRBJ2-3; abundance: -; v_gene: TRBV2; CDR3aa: CASNGTGSDTQYF; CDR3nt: TGTGCCAGCAACGGGACAGGGTCAGATACGCAGTATTTT
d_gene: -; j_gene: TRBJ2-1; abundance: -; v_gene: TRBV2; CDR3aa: CASSGAPLYNEQFF; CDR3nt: TGTGCCAGCAGTGGGGCACCCCTCTACAATGAGCAGTTCTTC
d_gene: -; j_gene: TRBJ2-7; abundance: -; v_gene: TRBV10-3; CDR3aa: CAISGAPFYEQYF; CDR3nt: TGTGCCATCAGTGGGGCCCCATTCTACGAGCAGTACTTC
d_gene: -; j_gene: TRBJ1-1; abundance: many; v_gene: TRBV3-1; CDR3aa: CASSHLEGTEAFF; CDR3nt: TGTGCCAGCAGCCACCTCGAAGGCACTGAAGCTTTCTTT